The sequence of this T cell receptor (beta chain) was determined in a study of CD8 T cells in Susac syndrome. The RNA, about 0.45 to 1 ug, was put through reverse transcription using random hexamers. TCRdb analysed the immunoSEQ multiplex PCR reads with MiXCR anew, one entry per CDR3 protein. Among 150,000 to 200,000 distinct CDR3 sequences, 85% to 95% were seen once, and the ten largest hold approximately 0.094%. Per germline, CDR1 LGHDT and CDR2 YNNKEL (reference sequence). V lost 4 bases and J lost 4; bases outside the gene matches: 6. This CDR3 spans 14 amino acids. Sequencing of TCR beta drew on CD8+ and CD4+ T cells from blood.

This sequence originates from a human donor with multiple sclerosis. Sequencing input: CD4+ T cells from PBMCs. This rearrangement joins TRBV3-1 to TRBJ1-2, with TRBD1 matching 7 bases. The CDR3 reads CASSLHGQAYGYTF. CDR3 nucleotides: TGTGCCAGCAGCCTCCATGGACAGGCCTATGGCTACACCTTC.